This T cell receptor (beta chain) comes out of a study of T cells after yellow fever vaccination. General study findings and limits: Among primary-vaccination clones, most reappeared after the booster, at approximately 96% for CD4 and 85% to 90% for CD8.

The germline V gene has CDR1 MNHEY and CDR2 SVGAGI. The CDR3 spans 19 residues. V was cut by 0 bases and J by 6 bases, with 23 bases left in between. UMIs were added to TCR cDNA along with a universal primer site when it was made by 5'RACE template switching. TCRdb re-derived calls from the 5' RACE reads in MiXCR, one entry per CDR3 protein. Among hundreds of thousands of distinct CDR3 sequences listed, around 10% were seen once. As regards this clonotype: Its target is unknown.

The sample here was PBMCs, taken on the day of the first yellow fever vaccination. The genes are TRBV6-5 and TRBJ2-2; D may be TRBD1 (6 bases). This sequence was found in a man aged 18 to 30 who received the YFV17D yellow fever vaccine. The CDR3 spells CASSYSARGMVMVSGELFF. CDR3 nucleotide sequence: TGTGCCAGCAGTTACTCGGCCAGGGGTATGGTAATGGTATCCGGGGAGCTGTTTTTT.